This record covers a single T cell receptor beta chain. Its antigen is as yet unknown. Germline CDR1 and CDR2: MNHEY and SMNVEV (reference sequence). This CDR3 comprises 13 residues. V was cut by 6 bases and J by 2 bases, with 11 bases left in between. This sample is part of a study of molecular identifiers for immune sequencing clone quantification. Study results and caveats: Spiked Jurkat TCR RNA equivalent to one cell was reportedly detectable in 800,000 to 1,000,000 naive cells.

TCRdb called the PCR reads again in MiXCR, with one record for every CDR3 protein. Of around 320,000 distinct CDR3 sequences in the sample, 24% are singletons; the top ten hold roughly 0.7%. J is TRBJ2-7 and V is TRBV27; no clear D gene. The sequence was obtained from a human donor in good health. Some libraries in this study had Jurkat cell RNA spiked in. Sequencing input: naive CD8+ T cells from blood, with Jurkat cell RNA spiked in. The subset is: FACS-sorted CD8+CD4-CCR7+CD45RA+ naive T cells. The CDR3 DNA sequence: TGTGCCAGCAGCGTCAGGCCTGCCTACGAGCAGTACTTC. Translated: CASSVRPAYEQYF.